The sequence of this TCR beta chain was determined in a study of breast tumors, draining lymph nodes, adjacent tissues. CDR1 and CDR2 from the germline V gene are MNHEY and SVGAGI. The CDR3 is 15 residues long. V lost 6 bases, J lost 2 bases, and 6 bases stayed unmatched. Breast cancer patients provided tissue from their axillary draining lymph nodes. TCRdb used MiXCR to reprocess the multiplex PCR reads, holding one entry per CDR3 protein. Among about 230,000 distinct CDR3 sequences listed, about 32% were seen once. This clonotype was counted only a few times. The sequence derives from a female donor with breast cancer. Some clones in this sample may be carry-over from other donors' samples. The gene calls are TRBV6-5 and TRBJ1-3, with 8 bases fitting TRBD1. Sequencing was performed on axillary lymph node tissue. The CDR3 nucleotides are TGTGCCAGCAGCAGACAGGGGTTAGCTGGAAACACCATATATTTT. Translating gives CASSRQGLAGNTIYF.